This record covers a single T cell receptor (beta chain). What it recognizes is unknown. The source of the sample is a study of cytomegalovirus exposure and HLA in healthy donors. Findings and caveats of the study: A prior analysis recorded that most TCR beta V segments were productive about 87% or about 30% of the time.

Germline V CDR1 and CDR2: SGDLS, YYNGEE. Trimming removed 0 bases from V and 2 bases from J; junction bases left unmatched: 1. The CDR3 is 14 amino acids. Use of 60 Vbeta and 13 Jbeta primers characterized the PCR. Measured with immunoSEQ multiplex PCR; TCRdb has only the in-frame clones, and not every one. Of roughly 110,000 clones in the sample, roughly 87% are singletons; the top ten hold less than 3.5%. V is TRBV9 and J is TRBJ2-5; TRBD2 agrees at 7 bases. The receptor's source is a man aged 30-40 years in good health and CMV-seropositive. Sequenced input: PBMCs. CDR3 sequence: CASSVAGGQETQYF. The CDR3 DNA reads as TGTGCCAGCAGCGTAGCGGGGGGTCAAGAGACCCAGTACTTC.